Shown below are 5 T cell receptor beta chains from a single sample sequenced in a study of cytomegalovirus exposure and HLA in healthy donors. This PCR relied on a set of 60 Vbeta primers and 13 Jbeta primers. Measured with immunoSEQ multiplex PCR; TCRdb has only the in-frame clones, and not every one. Among about 160,000 clones listed, 80% to 90% were seen once. Sequences were obtained from PBMCs. These receptors all stem from a young woman in good health and CMV-seronegative.

The chain carries TRBV7-9 and TRBJ1-5, with D hard to call. The length of the CDR3 is 15 residues. Trimming cost V 1 base and J 2 bases, with 9 bases left between them. CDR1 and CDR2 from the germline V gene are SEHNR and FQNEAQ (reference sequence). The CDR3 reads CASSLGGTGNQPQHF. In DNA, the CDR3 is TGTGCCAGCAGCTTAGGAGGTACTGGCAATCAGCCCCAGCATTTT.

CDR3 DNA: TGTGCCAGCAGCCCGACAGAGAACACTGAAGCTTTCTTT. Residues: CASSPTENTEAFF. The gene calls are TRBV7-9 and TRBJ1-1; D may be TRBD1 (5 bases). Trimming cost V 5 bases and J 1 base, with 8 bases left between them. Germline V gives CDR1 SEHNR, CDR2 FQNEAQ (reference sequence). This CDR3 has 13 residues. The full variable domain, with the rest looked up from reference TRBV7-9 and TRBJ1-1, is DTGVSQNPRHKITKRGQNVTFRCDPISEHNRLYWYRQTLGQGPEFLTYFQNEAQLEKSRLLSDRFSAERPKGSFSTLEIQRTEQGDSAMYLCASSPTENTEAFFGQGTRLTVV.

The chain's CDR3 is CASSWAPGEQETQYF. The CDR3, as DNA: TGTGCCAGCAGCTGGGCCCCGGGGGAACAAGAGACCCAGTACTTC. The rearrangement joins TRBV5-6 to TRBJ2-5, with a weak D call TRBD2 (6 bases). Per the germline V gene, CDR1 is SGHDT and CDR2 is YYEEEE. Trimming left V 3 bases short and J 2 bases short, with 14 bases between. This CDR3 is built from 15 residues.

The chain employs TRBV27 and TRBJ2-2; maybe TRBD2 (6 bases). The CDR3 is 14 amino acids. Germline V gives CDR1 MNHEY, CDR2 SMNVEV (reference sequence). V shed 2 bases and J shed 3 bases, with 7 bases lying between them. CDR3 nucleotide sequence: TGTGCCAGCAGTTTACTAGCGTACACCGGGGAGCTGTTTTTT. Amino acid sequence: CASSLLAYTGELFF.

V is TRBV27 and J is TRBJ1-2, with 7 bases matching TRBD1. CDR1 is MNHEY, CDR2 SMNVEV, per germline (reference sequence). V lost 6 bases and J lost 6; bases outside the gene matches: 16. The CDR3 runs 16 residues. The CDR3 loop reads CASSPLGTGAVNGYTF. CDR3 DNA sequence: TGTGCCAGCAGCCCCCTGGGCACAGGGGCGGTAAATGGCTACACCTTC.